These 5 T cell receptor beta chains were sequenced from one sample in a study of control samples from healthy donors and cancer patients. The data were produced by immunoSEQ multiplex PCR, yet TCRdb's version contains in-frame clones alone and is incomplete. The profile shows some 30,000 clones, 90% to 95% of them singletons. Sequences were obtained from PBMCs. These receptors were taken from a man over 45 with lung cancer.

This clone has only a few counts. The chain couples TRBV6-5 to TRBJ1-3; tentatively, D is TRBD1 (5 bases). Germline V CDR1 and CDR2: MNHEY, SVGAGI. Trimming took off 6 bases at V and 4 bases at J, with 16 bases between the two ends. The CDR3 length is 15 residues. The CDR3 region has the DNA TGTGCCAGCAGGAGCGGGGGGTCGAGCGGAAACACCATATATTTT. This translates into CASRSGGSSGNTIYF.

The CDR3 nucleotides are TGTGCCAGCAGCCAAGGGGGCTCGGATTCACCCCTCCACTTT. Protein sequence: CASSQGGSDSPLHF. V and J are TRBV3-1 (or the pseudogene TRBV3-2) and TRBJ1-6, with a tentative D call TRBD1 (5 bases). The CDR3 contains 14 residues. Germline V CDR1 and CDR2: LGHDT, YNNKEL (reference sequence). V was clipped by 1 base and J by 8 bases, with 9 bases between them.

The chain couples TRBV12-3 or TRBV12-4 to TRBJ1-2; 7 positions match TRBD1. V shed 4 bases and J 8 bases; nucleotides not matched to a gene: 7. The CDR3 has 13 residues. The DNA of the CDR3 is TGTGCCAGCAGTTCGTTTAGGGGGCGCGGCTACACCTTC. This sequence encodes CASSSFRGRGYTF.

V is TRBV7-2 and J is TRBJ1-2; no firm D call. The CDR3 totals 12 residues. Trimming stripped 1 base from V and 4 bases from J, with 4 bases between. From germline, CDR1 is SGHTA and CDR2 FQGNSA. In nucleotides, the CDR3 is TGTGCCAGCAGCTTAGACTCCTATGGCTACACCTTC. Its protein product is CASSLDSYGYTF.

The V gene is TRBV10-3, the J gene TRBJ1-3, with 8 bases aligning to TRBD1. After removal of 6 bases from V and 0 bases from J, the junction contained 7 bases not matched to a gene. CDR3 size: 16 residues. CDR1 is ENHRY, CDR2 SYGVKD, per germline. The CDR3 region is CAIRKGQANSGNTIYF. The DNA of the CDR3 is TGTGCCATCAGGAAGGGACAGGCGAACTCTGGAAACACCATATATTTT.